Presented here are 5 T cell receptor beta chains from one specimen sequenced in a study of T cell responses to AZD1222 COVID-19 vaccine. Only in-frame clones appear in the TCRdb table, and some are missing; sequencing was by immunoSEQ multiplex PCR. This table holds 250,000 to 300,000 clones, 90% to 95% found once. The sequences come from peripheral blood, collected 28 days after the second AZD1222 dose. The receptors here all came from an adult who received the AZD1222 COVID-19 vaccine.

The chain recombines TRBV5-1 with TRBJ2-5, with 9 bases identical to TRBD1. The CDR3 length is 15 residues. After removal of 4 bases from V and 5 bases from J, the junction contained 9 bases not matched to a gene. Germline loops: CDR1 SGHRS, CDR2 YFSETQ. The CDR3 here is CASSVRDRVLETQYF. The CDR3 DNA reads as TGCGCCAGCAGCGTCCGGGACAGGGTTTTGGAGACCCAGTACTTC.

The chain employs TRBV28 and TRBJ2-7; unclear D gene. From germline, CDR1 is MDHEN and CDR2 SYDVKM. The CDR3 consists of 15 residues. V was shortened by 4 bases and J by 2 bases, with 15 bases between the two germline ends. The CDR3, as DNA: TGTGCCAGCAGTTCTCGCGTAGGGCCCACCTACGAGCAGTACTTC. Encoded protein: CASSSRVGPTYEQYF. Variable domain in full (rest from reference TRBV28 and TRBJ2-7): DVKVTQSSRYLVKRTGEKVFLECVQDMDHENMFWYRQDPGLGLRLIYFSYDVKMKEKGDIPEGYSVSREKKERFSLILESASTNQTSMYLCASSSRVGPTYEQYFGPGTRLTVT.

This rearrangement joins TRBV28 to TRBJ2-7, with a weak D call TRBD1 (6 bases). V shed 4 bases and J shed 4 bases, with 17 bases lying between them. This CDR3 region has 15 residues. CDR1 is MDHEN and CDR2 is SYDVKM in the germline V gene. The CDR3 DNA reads TGTGCCAGCAGTTCCTCCAGCAGGGGTAGTTACGAGCAGTACTTC. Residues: CASSSSSRGSYEQYF.

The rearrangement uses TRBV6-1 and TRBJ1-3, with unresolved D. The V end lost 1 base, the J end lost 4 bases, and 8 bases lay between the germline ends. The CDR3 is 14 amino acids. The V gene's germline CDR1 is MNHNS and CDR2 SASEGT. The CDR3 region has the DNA TGTGCCAGCAGTGAAGGGGGAAGAGGAAACACCATATATTTT. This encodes CASSEGGRGNTIYF.

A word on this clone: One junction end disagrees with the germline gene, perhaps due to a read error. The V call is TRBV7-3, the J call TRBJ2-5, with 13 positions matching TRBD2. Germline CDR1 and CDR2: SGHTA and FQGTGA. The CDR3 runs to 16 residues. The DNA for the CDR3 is TGTGCCAGCAGCTTGACTAGCGGGGGGTTTGGAGAGATCCAGTACTTC. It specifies CASSLTSGGFGEIQYF.